This T cell receptor beta chain was recovered during a study of T cell responses to AZD1222 COVID-19 vaccine. Study conclusions and caveats: With dominance at 160-218 and 743-854, vaccine-associated CD4 TCRs spanned spike. After the peak T cell response, and only then, were repertoires sampled. The study found Spike-specific TCR breadth and depth rose after two AZD1222 doses. Most donors were white British, females outnumbered males, and clonal diversity was possibly underestimated.

V lost 5 bases, J lost 2 bases, and 9 bases lay in between. The CDR3 contains 13 residues. The germline gives CDR1 SGHTA, CDR2 FQGTGA. Here immunoSEQ multiplex PCR was the method, and the copy in TCRdb shows in-frame clones only, minus some. This table has about 200,000 clones, approximately 95% appearing once. Concerning this clone: The antigen remains unidentified.

V usage is TRBV7-3 and J usage is TRBJ1-1; D gene unclear. This sample comprised peripheral blood, obtained 28 days after the second AZD1222 dose. The receptor was isolated from an adult who received the AZD1222 COVID-19 vaccine. In nucleotides, the CDR3 is TGTGCCAGCAGCCCGGGAAGTAACACTGAAGCTTTCTTT. Translated: CASSPGSNTEAFF.